These 18 T cell receptor beta chains came from one sample sequenced in a study of blood T cell repertoires in COVID-19. Libraries were prepared by immunoSEQ multiplex PCR; TCRdb keeps only in-frame clonotypes and omits some of them. The repertoire holds fewer than 45,000 clones, with roughly nine tenths as singletons. The sequenced sample consisted of peripheral blood. The receptor set was obtained from a young woman in a cohort sampled during active COVID-19.

This clone was detected only a few times. This rearrangement joins TRBV7-9 to TRBJ2-7; possible D gene TRBD2, 6 bases. The length of the CDR3 is 14 residues. The ends were cut back, 0 bases at V and 7 bases at J, with 13 bases in the middle. Germline V gives CDR1 SEHNR, CDR2 FQNEAQ (reference sequence). CDR3 DNA: TGTGCCAGCAGCTTAGCAGCGGGCTACGGAGAGCAGTACTTC. Protein: CASSLAAGYGEQYF.

The chain is built from TRBV7-6 and TRBJ2-1, with a tentative D call TRBD2 (6 bases). In germline, CDR1 is SGHVS, CDR2 FNYEAQ. CDR3 length: 16 amino acids. Trimming took off 1 base at V and 4 bases at J, with 14 bases between the two ends. Here the CDR3 reads CASSLGGTWGYNEQFF. The CDR3 coding sequence is TGTGCCAGCAGCTTAGGCGGGACTTGGGGTTACAATGAGCAGTTCTTC.

The J gene is TRBJ2-5, the V gene TRBV13; 11 nucleotides match TRBD2. CDR3 length: 15 amino acids. The germline V gene has CDR1 PRHDT and CDR2 FYEKMQ (reference sequence). Trimming took 3 bases from V and 5 from J; bases not matched to a gene: 5. CDR3 nucleotide sequence: TGTGCCAGCAGCTTCGTAGCGGGAGGGCAGGAGACCCAGTACTTC. This encodes CASSFVAGGQETQYF.

This chain links TRBV6-6 with TRBJ2-7; 7 bases match TRBD2. Germline lookup yields CDR1 MNHNY and CDR2 SVGAGI (reference sequence). J gave up 2 bases and V 5 bases, and 12 bases lay outside the gene matches. The CDR3 runs to 16 residues. As DNA, the CDR3 is TGTGCCAGCAGTCGCCTGGGCGGGAGCGGGGCCTACGAGCAGTACTTC. The encoded protein is CASSRLGGSGAYEQYF.

This clone was observed a few times. The gene calls are TRBV12-3 or TRBV12-4 and TRBJ2-5; D remains ambiguous. The CDR3 totals 12 residues. The germline V and J ends were trimmed by 4 bases and 1 base, with 4 bases remaining between them. DNA of the CDR3: TGTGCCAGCAGTTCCAGCCAAGAGACCCAGTACTTC. Its translation: CASSSSQETQYF.

The chain couples TRBV24-1 to TRBJ2-3; 9 nucleotides align to TRBD1. The V gene's germline CDR1 is KGHDR and CDR2 SFDVKD. The CDR3 runs to 16 residues. With V trimmed by 4 bases and J by 2 bases, 6 bases remained unmatched. The CDR3 nucleotides are TGTGCCACCAGTGACCAAACAGGGGGCTTCACAGATACGCAGTATTTT. It yields the protein CATSDQTGGFTDTQYF.

The V and J genes are TRBV15 and TRBJ1-5, with 11 bases lining up with TRBD1. The trim removed 3 bases at V and 7 bases at J, leaving 8 bases unmatched. This CDR3 is built from 16 residues. The V gene's germline CDR1 is LNHNV and CDR2 YYDKDF (reference sequence). CDR3 residues: CATSRKKGQGDQPQHF. The DNA for the CDR3 is TGTGCCACCAGCAGGAAGAAGGGACAGGGGGACCAGCCCCAGCATTTT.

This chain links TRBV7-2 with TRBJ2-1; 10 bases map to TRBD2. Germline CDR1 SGHTA, CDR2 FQGNSA. With V trimmed by 3 bases and J by 10 bases, 12 bases remained unmatched. This CDR3 has 16 residues. CDR3 amino acids: CASSFETSGLAGEQFF. In DNA, the CDR3 is TGTGCCAGCAGCTTTGAGACTAGCGGGCTAGCGGGGGAGCAGTTCTTC.

The J gene is TRBJ1-2, the V gene TRBV4-3; the D gene is possibly TRBD1 (6 bases). Trimming cost V 0 bases and J 3 bases, with 8 bases left between them. The germline V gene has CDR1 LGHNA and CDR2 YSLEER. CDR3 length equals 14 residues. CDR3 loop: CASSQDEGDYGYTF. The CDR3, as DNA: TGCGCCAGCAGCCAAGATGAGGGGGACTATGGCTACACCTTC.

The gene calls are TRBV7-2 and TRBJ2-3; 11 nucleotides agree with TRBD2. The ends lost 5 bases at V and 3 bases at J; junction bases unmatched: 4. Germline V gene data show CDR1 as SGHTA and CDR2 as FQGNSA. The CDR3 has 15 amino acids. The CDR3 region has the DNA TGTGCCAGCAGCCCTAGCGGGAGGAGAACAGATACGCAGTATTTT. Translation gives CASSPSGRRTDTQYF.

The chain couples TRBV5-4 to TRBJ1-2; D unclear. CDR3 length: 13 amino acids. V lost 10 bases and J lost 7, with 20 bases in between. The germline CDR1 and CDR2 sequences are SGHNT and YYREEE (reference sequence). Here the CDR3 reads CACLGGGYLGYTF. CDR3 nucleotides: TGTGCCTGCCTGGGCGGAGGGTATCTTGGCTACACCTTC.

The rearrangement links TRBV6-4 to TRBJ2-2, with 10 bases lining up with TRBD1. The V gene's germline CDR1 is MRHNA and CDR2 SNTAGT. The length of the CDR3 is 19 residues. Unmatched junction bases numbered 17, after V lost 9 bases and J lost 1 base. The DNA of the CDR3 is TGTGCCAGGAAGTCAGGGACAGGGGTTTTCTTGGTGAACACCGGGGAGCTGTTTTTT. Its protein product is CARKSGTGVFLVNTGELFF.

The CDR3: CASSQDNPGVAGGLETQYF. The DNA of the CDR3 is TGCGCCAGCAGCCAAGATAACCCTGGGGTAGCGGGAGGTCTAGAGACCCAGTACTTC. The chain uses TRBV4-1 and TRBJ2-5, with 10 bases matching TRBD2. CDR1 and CDR2 from the germline V gene are MGHRA and YSYEKL. V was pared by 0 bases and J by 4 bases, with 14 bases of the junction left unmatched. The CDR3 extends over 19 amino acids.

This sequence joins TRBV7-9 and TRBJ1-2, with D uncertain. V lost 1 base and J lost 7, with 16 bases in between. This CDR3 has 15 residues. Germline CDR1 and CDR2: SEHNR and FQNEAQ (reference sequence). The CDR3, as DNA: TGTGCCAGCAGCTTAGATGGAGGGAGGTTAAGTGGCTACACCTTC. It codes for CASSLDGGRLSGYTF.

The chain links TRBV30 to TRBJ2-1; 8 bases line up with TRBD1. The germline V gene encodes CDR1 GTSNPN and CDR2 SVGIG (reference sequence). V lost 0 bases and J lost 10; bases outside the gene matches: 11. CDR3 size: 15 residues. CDR3 residues: CAWSVLGQGMVEQFF. CDR3 sequence (DNA): TGTGCCTGGAGTGTGTTAGGACAGGGTATGGTCGAGCAGTTCTTC.

This clone was recorded a few times. The rearrangement uses TRBV7-9 and TRBJ1-6; D not resolved. Trimming left V 1 base short and J 13 bases short, with 11 bases between. CDR1 and CDR2 from the germline V gene are SEHNR and FQNEAQ (reference sequence). CDR3 length: 13 amino acids. The CDR3 sequence is CASSLGVGRPLHF. The CDR3 DNA sequence: TGTGCCAGCAGCTTAGGTGTCGGTCGTCCCCTCCACTTT.

This clone was observed once. The rearrangement joins TRBV3-1 (or the pseudogene TRBV3-2) to TRBJ2-1; no definite D call. V was shortened by 1 base and J by 5 bases, with 9 bases between the two germline ends. This CDR3 spans 14 amino acids. CDR1 LGHDT and CDR2 YNNKEL come from the germline V gene (reference sequence). The CDR3 bases are TGTGCCAGCAGCCAAGGCGTACTCGACAATGAGCAGTTCTTC. It codes for CASSQGVLDNEQFF.

The V gene is TRBV6-5, the J gene TRBJ2-2; D not resolved. Germline V CDR1 and CDR2: MNHEY, SVGAGI. The CDR3 has 15 amino acids. V lost 6 bases, J lost 0 bases, and 11 bases lay in between. The CDR3 loop reads CASSFPGSNTGELFF. Written as DNA, the CDR3 is TGTGCCAGCAGCTTTCCCGGGTCGAACACCGGGGAGCTGTTTTTT.